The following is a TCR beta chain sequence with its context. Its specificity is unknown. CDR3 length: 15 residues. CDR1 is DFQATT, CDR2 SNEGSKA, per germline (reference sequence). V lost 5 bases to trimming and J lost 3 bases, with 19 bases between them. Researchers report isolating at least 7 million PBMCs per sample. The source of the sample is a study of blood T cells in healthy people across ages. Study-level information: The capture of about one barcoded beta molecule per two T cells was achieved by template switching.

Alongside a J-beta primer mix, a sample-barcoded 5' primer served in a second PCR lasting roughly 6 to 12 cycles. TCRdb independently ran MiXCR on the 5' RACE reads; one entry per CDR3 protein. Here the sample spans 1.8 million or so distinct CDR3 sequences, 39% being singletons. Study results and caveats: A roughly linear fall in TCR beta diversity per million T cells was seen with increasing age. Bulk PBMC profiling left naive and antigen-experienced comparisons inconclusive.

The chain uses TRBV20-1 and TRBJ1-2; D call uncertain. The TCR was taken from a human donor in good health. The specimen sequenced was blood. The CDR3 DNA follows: TGCAGTGCTCTCAACGACGGGGAGGCGGACTATGGCTACACCTTC. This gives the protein CSALNDGEADYGYTF.